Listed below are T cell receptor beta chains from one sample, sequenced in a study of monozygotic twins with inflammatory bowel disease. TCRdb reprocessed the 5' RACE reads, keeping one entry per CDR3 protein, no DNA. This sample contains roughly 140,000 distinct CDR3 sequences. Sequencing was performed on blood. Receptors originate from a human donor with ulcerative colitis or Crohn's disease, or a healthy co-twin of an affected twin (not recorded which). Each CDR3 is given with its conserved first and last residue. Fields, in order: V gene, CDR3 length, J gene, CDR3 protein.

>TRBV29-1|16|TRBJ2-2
CSVEGVDRVPSGELFF
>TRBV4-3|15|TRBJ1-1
CASSQEWRANTEAFF
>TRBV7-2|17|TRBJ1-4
CASSLTGGASLNEKLFF
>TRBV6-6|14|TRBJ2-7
CASSYSSGSYEQYF
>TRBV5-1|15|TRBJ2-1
CASSLATGGYNEQFF
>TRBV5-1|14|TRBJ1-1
CASRGTGSMTEAFF
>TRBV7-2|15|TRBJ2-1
CASSLDAGAYNEQFF
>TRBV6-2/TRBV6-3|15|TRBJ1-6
CASNVLGSENSPLHF
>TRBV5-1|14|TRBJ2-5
CASSLGQRQETQYF
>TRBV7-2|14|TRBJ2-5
CASSSNRGKETQNF
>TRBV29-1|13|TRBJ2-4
CSVELRELNIQYF
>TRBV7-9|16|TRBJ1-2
CASSLAMGGTSDGYTF
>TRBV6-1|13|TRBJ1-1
CASSELSYTEAFF
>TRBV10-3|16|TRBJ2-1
CAISERTSGGDNEQFF
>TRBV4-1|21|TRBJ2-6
CASSQGQVRSPAHSGANVLTF
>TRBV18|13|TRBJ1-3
CASSGTDGNTIYF
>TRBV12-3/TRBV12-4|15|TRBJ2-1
CASSFPQGGYNEQFF
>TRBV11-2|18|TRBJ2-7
CASSHLQGMLSSLAEQYF
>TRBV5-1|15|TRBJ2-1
CASSSGGAVVNEQFF
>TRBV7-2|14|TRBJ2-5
CASSSGLHQETQYF
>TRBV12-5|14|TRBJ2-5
CASGLSGAQETQYF
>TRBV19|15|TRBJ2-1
CASTPRPGDYNEQFF
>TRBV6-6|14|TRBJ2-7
CASGLSGVAEEQYF
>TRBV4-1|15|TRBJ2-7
CASSPIRQGAYEQYF
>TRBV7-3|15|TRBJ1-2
CASSLTGTGNNGYTF
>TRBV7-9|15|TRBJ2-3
CASNGEGKSTDTQYF
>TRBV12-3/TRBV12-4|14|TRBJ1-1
CASSFRGATTEAFF
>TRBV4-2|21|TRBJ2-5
CASSQVQGSGSLIQNQETQYF
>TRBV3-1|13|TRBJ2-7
CASSHPGPYEQYF
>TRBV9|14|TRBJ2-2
CASSPQTNTGELFF
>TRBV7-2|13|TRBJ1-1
CASSNRQTIEAFF
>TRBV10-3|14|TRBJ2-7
CAIGGARGLYEQYF
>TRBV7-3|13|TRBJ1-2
CASSWRTGEGYTF
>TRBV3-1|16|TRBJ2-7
CASSPRQGGPVYEQYF
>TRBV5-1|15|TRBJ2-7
CASRLGTGGTYEQYF
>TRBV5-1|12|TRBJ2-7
CASSWGQGEQYF
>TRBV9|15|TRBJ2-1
CASSVGPGGYNEQFF
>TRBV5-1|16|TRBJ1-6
CASSPGQASGGSPLHF
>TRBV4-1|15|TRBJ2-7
CASSQVLARPYEQYF
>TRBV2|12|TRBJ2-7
CASKAGGGVQYF
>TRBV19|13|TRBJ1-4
CASSININEKLFF
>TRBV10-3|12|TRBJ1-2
CAISEVGYGYTF
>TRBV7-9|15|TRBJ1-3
CASSLQGNSGNTIYF
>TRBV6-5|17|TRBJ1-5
CASTGLEGKVSNQPQHF
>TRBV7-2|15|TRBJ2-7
CASRLAGAPSSEQYF
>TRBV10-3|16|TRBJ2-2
CAIRRDALKGTGELFF
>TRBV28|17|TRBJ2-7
CASSSQRMFGVPYEQYF
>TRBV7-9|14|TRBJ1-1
CASSLNQGATEAFF
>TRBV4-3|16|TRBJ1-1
CASSQGVMREHTEAFF
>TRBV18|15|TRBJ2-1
CASSRLGQRFNEQFF
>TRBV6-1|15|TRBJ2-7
CASSPGRAFSYEQYF
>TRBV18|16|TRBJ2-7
CASSPGGGARPYEQYF
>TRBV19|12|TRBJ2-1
CASSILAREQFF
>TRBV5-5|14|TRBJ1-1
CASSLETRVGEAFF
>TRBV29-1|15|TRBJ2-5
CSVERRAGHQETQYF
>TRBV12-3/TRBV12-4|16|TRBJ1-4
CASSLDPLRGDEKLFF
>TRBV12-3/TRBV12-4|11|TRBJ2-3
CASRDLATQYF
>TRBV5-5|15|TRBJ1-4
CASSLLPVANEKLFF
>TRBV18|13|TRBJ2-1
CASSPPSGTEQFF